This T cell receptor (beta chain) is drawn from a study of Graves' ophthalmopathy and Graves' hyperthyroidism (dated by TCRdb to about 2018). In terms of the full investigation: Peripheral blood was collected at initial diagnosis, before any treatment. To explore V-J signatures that separate ophthalmopathy from hyperthyroidism, a discovery set of about a hundred patients was enrolled, consisting of approximately 45 with ophthalmopathy and 55 to 65 with stable hyperthyroidism. Following sampling, methimazole starting at 30 mg daily was administered to hyperthyroidism patients, and high-dose intravenous methylprednisolone was administered to ophthalmopathy patients. An independent validation cohort was composed of approximately 19 hyperthyroidism patients and around 16 patients who later progressed from hyperthyroidism to ophthalmopathy. In total, 135 blood samples were TCR-sequenced: approximately 42 ophthalmopathy, some 75 hyperthyroidism and approximately 17 hyperthyroidism-to-ophthalmopathy patients. TCR beta repertoire signatures were used to distinguish Graves' ophthalmopathy from Graves' hyperthyroidism and to predict progression to ophthalmopathy. T-cell repertoires of thyroid tissue and blood were compared in over five hyperthyroidism patients.

For repertoire sequencing, the TCR beta CDR3 regions were amplified from RNA transcripts. HTBI primers and the Qiagen OneStep RT-PCR kit were used in a first-round RT-PCR, which was followed by a second-round multiplex PCR, size selection and purification. Sequencing of the libraries was carried out on an Illumina HiSeq2000 in paired-end mode with 100 bp reads. For the original study's pipeline: Reads were processed with SOAPnuke, discarding reads with adapters, uncalled bases, mean Phred below 15, or no exact constant-primer or identifier match. COPE v1.2.5 was used to merge high-quality paired reads. Each unique nucleotide sequence was treated as a clonotype, and MiTCR v1.1 was used to align the clonotypes to the IMGT TRB V, D and J references. Analysis was restricted to V-J combinations with a frequency above 0.0001, which covered roughly 99% of repertoires. A TCR clonal expansion and chaos score per V-J combination was defined as the ratio of F50 clonal expansion to chaos observed in the TCRdist matrix. Features were reduced by Welch's t-statistics and random forest to roughly 14 V-J combinations, which fed a naive Bayes classifier. The similarity between thyroid and blood repertoires was quantified using the Morisita-Horn index. TCRdb's own reprocessing of the public reads used fastp at Q25 and MiXCR and kept productive beta chains. Every entry covers one CDR3 protein and lists the most common genes and DNA from its rows. The V and J calls here are based on TCRdb, not the publication. Here the sample has 600,000 to 700,000 distinct CDR3 sequences; 35% to 45% occur a single time. Clones ranked in the top ten supply about 3.3% of the sample.

Ophthalmopathy patients had moderately to severely active disease, Clinical Activity Score of at least 3, NOSPECS grade of at least 4, and disease duration under 3 months. Patients with other autoimmune diseases, uncontrolled infections, pregnancy or lactation were excluded from the study. Clinical symptoms, serum thyroxine, TRAb, thyroid ultrasound and orbital computed tomography formed the basis of the diagnosis. Ficoll-Paque density gradient centrifugation was used to isolate PBMCs from about 9.4 ml of fresh peripheral blood. Total RNA was extracted using Trizol reagent, and RNA quality was checked on an Agilent 2100 Bioanalyzer. In its sample, this clonotype was seen a few times. Its recognized antigen is unknown. Germline is not matched at one junction end, which may reflect a read error. CDR1 and CDR2 are drawn from the germline V gene (reference sequence): LNHDA, SQIVND. The CDR3 holds 13 amino acids from the cysteine to the phenylalanine. The CDR3 DNA has 39 bases and is translated from base 1.

The study at large found these results: Most of the expanded thyroid clonotypes with a frequency above 0.001 were also detected in blood, and it was suggested that the thyroid immune response may be reflected by blood repertoires. Sample size was not predetermined statistically, and investigators were not blinded to group allocation. In validation, the model predicted ophthalmopathy progression with about 71% sensitivity and roughly 72% specificity; around twelve predicted patients were CT-confirmed with GO in a median of about 7.1 months. In cross-validation, the 13-signature model distinguished ophthalmopathy from stable hyperthyroidism with about 90% sensitivity and roughly 81% specificity, while in the test set the corresponding values were around 79% and 71%.

The clonotype originates from an adult man with Graves' ophthalmopathy. The sample was peripheral blood. The rearranged segments are TRBV19 and TRBJ1-1; D gene: possibly TRBD1, on 5 matching bases. The CDR3 protein is CVSRPTPGSPAFF. Read as DNA, the sequence is TGTGTCAGTAGACCGACCCCAGGGAGCCCAGCTTTCTTT.